This note documents a single T cell receptor (beta chain) sequence. The specificity of this receptor is unknown. No much larger clone is present one base from it, and per-base qualities are unavailable. The data were obtained in a study of blood T cell repertoires in COVID-19 (dated by TCRdb to 2019 to 2021). For the study in its entirety: Samples covering the acute and convalescent phases of COVID-19 were provided by collaborators in the United States, Italy and Spain. The prospective study material was composed of cDNA or gDNA derived from T cells, B-cell-depleted T cells, or PBMCs. The dataset comprised deeply sampled blood TCRbeta repertoires from subjects exposed to, actively infected with, or recovered from COVID-19. The repertoires were made available in a free public database intended to serve as a resource for research on the immune response to SARS-CoV-2. Samples were obtained from the ongoing ImmuneRACE study (first 160 participants) and from about 1,300 subjects provided by 6 global collaborators. A de-identified subject ID, COVID-19 status, age in years and sex were almost always included in the sample metadata. HLA class I and class II types, where available, came from metadata supplied by the sample provider rather than from assay-based typing.

TCRbeta CDR3 regions were amplified from genomic DNA using the immunoSEQ Assay, a bias-controlled multiplex PCR. Under the source paper's analysis protocol: The number of nucleated cells in each sample was estimated by amplification of reference gene primers within the assay. To quantify the absolute abundance of each unique TCRbeta CDR3 rearrangement, sequence reads were collapsed and filtered. For each sample, productive Simpson clonality was calculated as the square root of Simpson's diversity index across productive rearrangements. As stored in TCRdb, this immuneACCESS dataset retains in-frame rearrangements with V and J assigned. A fraction of the clones does not appear; measured against another copy, unresolved V genes explain less than half of the discrepancy, and the remainder lacks a known reason. That table furnishes V, J and clone size, whereas the DNA furnished D and trimming. This sample has more than 95,000 clones in its table, and 70% to 85% of those were observed once. The top ten constitute 2.5% of the sample.

What the authors observed across the whole study: How much clinical and demographic metadata was included differed by source and by participant, and the metadata was provided uncurated.

Whole blood was collected in K2EDTA tubes by collaborating institutions according to the institutions' own protocols. Collaborator samples were shipped for TCRbeta analysis as frozen whole blood, isolated PBMCs, or DNA extracted from either sample type. The cysteine opens and the phenylalanine closes a CDR3 of 14 amino acids. Only the CDR3 part of the read is kept: 42 bases, read in frame from the first base. From the germline V gene, CDR1 is SGDLS and CDR2 is YYNGEE. V and J are trimmed by 7 bases and 5 bases, and the gene matches miss 8 bases of the junction. The chain links TRBV9 with TRBJ2-1; TRBD1 fits 8 bases in the junction. Sequencing was performed on peripheral blood. The clonotype comes from a man between 45 and 60 years old with acute or convalescent COVID-19. The CDR3 has the sequence CASGTGGKNNEQFF. Here is the DNA: TGTGCCAGCGGTACAGGGGGAAAGAACAATGAGCAGTTCTTC.